Each of the 19 T cell receptor beta chains below was sequenced from the same sample in a study of regulatory T cells in long-lasting Graves disease. Building of the TCR beta libraries involved iRepertoire HTBI primers and Arm-PCR of CDR3 regions. TCRdb re-called the multiplex PCR reads through MiXCR, storing one row per CDR3 protein. This sample has roughly 500,000 distinct CDR3 sequences, with around 13% found just once. As to time point: newly diagnosed GD, antithyroid drugs for less than 3 months. PBMCs were the source of the RNA used for TCR sequencing. These data also formed part of another study, on T cells in Graves' hyperthyroidism and ophthalmopathy.

The starting material was peripheral blood mononuclear cells (PBMCs), obtained at new diagnosis, from a patient treated with antithyroid drugs. These receptors all stem from a woman aged 50 to 60 with Graves disease.

Regarding this clonotype: Its ends do not fully match the called genes, so a read error is possible. The rearrangement joins TRBV29-1 to TRBJ2-7; 9 nucleotides match TRBD2. This CDR3 has 17 residues. The germline V gene encodes CDR1 SQVTM and CDR2 ANQGSEA. The CDR3 nucleotides read TGCAGCGTTCAAGATAGCGGGAGAAGCGCCAACTCCTACGAGCAGTACTTC. Its protein product is CSVQDSGRSANSYEQYF.

Note on this clonotype: A much larger clone differs from this one at a single base, so this may be a read error. Without the conserved terminal phenylalanine or tryptophan, this CDR3 likely stems from a read error. The genes are TRBV30 and TRBJ1-1; 8 bases line up with TRBD1. CDR1 and CDR2 from the germline V gene are GTSNPN and SVGIG (reference sequence). This CDR3 is 19 amino acids long. V was pared by 1 base and J by 6 bases, with 22 bases of the junction left unmatched. Written as DNA, the CDR3 is TGTGCCTGGAGTGCGCGGACAGGGTTGTGGCCGGGGGGCCACGCTGAAGCTTTCTTG. It codes for CAWSARTGLWPGGHAEAFL.

A remark on this clonotype: Germline is not matched at one junction end, which may reflect a read error. The chain links TRBV27 to TRBJ1-1, with D tentatively TRBD1 (5 bases). From germline, CDR1 is MNHEY and CDR2 SMNVEV (reference sequence). The CDR3 contains 12 residues. CDR3 region: CGSSPGAGRAFF. CDR3 nucleotide sequence: TGTGGCAGCAGCCCCGGGGCAGGGAGGGCTTTCTTT.

This clonotype appeared a few times. The gene calls are TRBV6-4 and TRBJ2-2, with D unclear. The CDR3 sequence is 15 residues long. The germline gives CDR1 MRHNA, CDR2 SNTAGT. V lost 2 bases and J lost 1, with 8 bases in between. The DNA for the CDR3 is TGTGCCAGCAGTGACAAGGACGGGAACACCGGGGAGCTGTTTTTT. Its translation is CASSDKDGNTGELFF.

This clonotype was observed at least ten times. The chain is built from TRBV6-1 and TRBJ1-5; a possible D gene is TRBD1 (6 bases). This CDR3 comprises 14 residues. Per germline, CDR1 MNHNS and CDR2 SASEGT. The V end was cut by 1 base, the J end by 4 bases, with 8 bases between. The chain's CDR3 is CASSEGTVNQPQHF. DNA of the CDR3: TGTGCCAGCAGTGAAGGGACAGTGAATCAGCCCCAGCATTTT.

This clonotype has only a few counts. V and J are TRBV6-1 and TRBJ1-1; possible D gene TRBD1, 5 bases. The CDR3 runs to 15 residues. CDR1 MNHNS and CDR2 SASEGT come from the germline V gene. The V gene lost 5 bases and the J gene lost 2 bases, with 15 bases spanning the gap. CDR3 sequence reads: CASSKVQDYNTEAFF. The CDR3 nucleotides read TGTGCCAGCAGTAAGGTACAGGACTATAACACTGAAGCTTTCTTT.

This clonotype was seen only a few times. V and J are TRBV7-9 and TRBJ2-2; D not certain. The CDR3 consists of 12 residues. Germline CDR1 SEHNR, CDR2 FQNEAQ (reference sequence). The V end lost 4 bases, the J end lost 7 bases, and 7 bases lay between the germline ends. CDR3 sequence reads: CASSSGSGELFF. In nucleotides, the CDR3 is TGTGCCAGCAGCTCTGGTAGCGGGGAGCTGTTTTTT.

The sample holds many counts of this clonotype. This rearrangement joins TRBV12-3 or TRBV12-4 to TRBJ2-5, with TRBD2 as a possible D gene (6 bases). The CDR3 is 14 residues long. V lost 6 bases and J 5 bases, leaving 16 bases between the germline ends. Written as DNA, the CDR3 is TGTGCCAGCAGGCGTACAGGAGGGTGGGAGACCCAGTACTTC. Translated, it gives CASRRTGGWETQYF.

The gene calls are TRBV5-1 and TRBJ2-1; 10 bases are a match to TRBD2. In germline, CDR1 is SGHRS, CDR2 YFSETQ. CDR3 length equals 14 residues. V was clipped by 0 bases and J by 9 bases; unmatched bases: 3. CDR3 loop: CASSLVLAGSEQFF. The CDR3 nucleotides read TGCGCCAGCAGCTTGGTACTAGCGGGAAGTGAGCAGTTCTTC.

This clonotype came up many times. This chain links TRBV5-1 with TRBJ1-2, with D tentatively TRBD1 (5 bases). The CDR3 runs to 14 residues. V lost 5 bases and J 8 bases, leaving 19 bases between the germline ends. The germline gives CDR1 SGHRS, CDR2 YFSETQ. The CDR3 loop reads CASSPPGPGEGYTF. For the CDR3, the DNA is TGCGCCAGCAGTCCACCCGGGCCGGGGGAAGGCTACACCTTC.

This clonotype was detected a few times. This chain uses TRBV5-1 with TRBJ2-3; maybe TRBD1 (5 bases). The length of the CDR3 is 16 residues. Looked up from germline, CDR1 is SGHRS and CDR2 is YFSETQ. Trimming removed 0 bases at V and 0 bases at J, with 11 bases between. This CDR3 is CASSLAPGSSTDTQYF. The CDR3 nucleotides are TGCGCCAGCAGCTTGGCACCAGGGTCTAGCACAGATACGCAGTATTTT. Together with reference TRBV5-1 and TRBJ2-3, the CDR3 gives the full variable domain: KAGVTQTPRYLIKTRGQQVTLSCSPISGHRSVSWYQQTPGQGLQFLFEYFSETQRNKGNFPGRFSGRQFSNSRSEMNVSTLELGDSALYLCASSLAPGSSTDTQYFGPGTRLTVL.

Notes on this clonotype: This sequence may be a read error, since a much larger clone differs from it by one base. The chain links TRBV6-5 to TRBJ2-3, with 9 nucleotides matching TRBD2. CDR1 and CDR2 (germline): MNHEY, SVGAGI. CDR3 length: 15 residues. CDR3 DNA: TGTGCCAGCAGTTACGGACTAGCGTACACAGATGCGCAGTATTTT. It yields the protein CASSYGLAYTDAQYF.

This clonotype was detected a few times. The genes are TRBV10-3 and TRBJ2-5; D assignment may be TRBD1 or TRBD2 (6 bases each). This CDR3 contains 13 residues. Trimming cost V 7 bases and J 3 bases, with 12 bases left between them. CDR1 is ENHRY and CDR2 is SYGVKD in the germline V gene. This CDR3 is CAINGGGEETQYF. In DNA, the CDR3 is TGTGCCATCAACGGAGGGGGAGAAGAGACCCAGTACTTC.

Worth noting for this clonotype: This may stem from a read error, because a much larger clone lies one nucleotide away. The V gene is TRBV29-1, the J gene TRBJ2-1, with TRBD2 as a possible D gene (5 bases). V lost 4 bases to trimming and J lost 10 bases, with 14 bases between them. Germline loops: CDR1 SQVTM, CDR2 ANQGSEA. The CDR3 has 12 amino acids. CDR3 sequence (DNA): TGCAGCGTTGGGGAGCTGTTTTACGAGCAGTTCTTC. It encodes CSVGELFYEQFF.

This clonotype was seen many times. This sequence joins TRBV2 and TRBJ2-1, with TRBD2 identical over 10 bases. The germline V gene encodes CDR1 SNHLY and CDR2 FYNNEI. CDR3 length: 15 amino acids. V was pared by 6 bases and J by 8 bases, with 10 bases of the junction left unmatched. The CDR3 nucleotides read TGTGCCAGCAGGGTTGGGCTAGCGGGAGCTGATGAGCAGTTCTTC. This encodes CASRVGLAGADEQFF.

This clonotype was observed many times. This chain uses TRBV20-1 with TRBJ2-7; D not resolved. V shed 3 bases and J shed 4 bases, with 13 bases lying between them. The CDR3 is made up of 13 amino acids. Germline CDR1 reads DFQATT; CDR2 reads SNEGSKA (reference sequence). CDR3 sequence reads: CSARMGHGYEQYF. DNA of the CDR3: TGCAGTGCTAGGATGGGCCACGGGTACGAGCAGTACTTC.

The sample holds many counts of this clonotype. The chain recombines TRBV5-1 with TRBJ1-1; TRBD1 matches 9 bases. The CDR3 covers 14 residues. The V gene's germline CDR1 is SGHRS and CDR2 YFSETQ. Germline trimming cut 0 bases from V and 7 bases from J; bases unmatched to any gene: 4. The chain's CDR3 is CASSLEGQGNEAFF. The CDR3 bases are TGCGCCAGCAGCTTGGAGGGACAGGGTAATGAAGCTTTCTTT.

This clonotype was detected a few times. This may arise from a read error, as a much more abundant clone is one base away. The CDR3: CASKVAGGTNQPQHF. The DNA of the CDR3 is TGTGCCAGCAAGGTTGCAGGGGGAACCAATCAGCCCCAGCATTTT. The rearrangement links TRBV28 to TRBJ1-5, with 7 bases matching TRBD1. The CDR3 covers 15 residues. Trimming removed 7 bases from V and 3 bases from J; junction bases left unmatched: 9. CDR1 is MDHEN, CDR2 SYDVKM, per germline.

This clonotype was recorded many times. The rearrangement uses TRBV5-1 and TRBJ1-1; D possibly corresponds to TRBD1 (5 bases). Trimming shortened V by 4 bases and J by 2 bases, and 15 bases separated the two germline ends. Looked up from germline, CDR1 is SGHRS and CDR2 is YFSETQ. The CDR3 totals 15 residues. The CDR3 region has the DNA TGCGCCAGCAGCCGGGATGGACACCTCAACACTGAAGCTTTCTTT. This translates into CASSRDGHLNTEAFF.